The 3 T cell receptor beta chains reported below all come from one sample, sequenced in a study of shared T cell receptors in the human thymus. TCRdb's table, derived via immunoSEQ multiplex PCR, lists solely in-frame clones and lacks some. The sample holds 720,000 or so clones, approximately 83% seen once. The same data also contributed to another study, on human thymus T cells.

Source material: thymocytes. All receptors derive from a girl under three years old with a congenital heart defect.

This chain joins TRBV28 and TRBJ1-5; no firm D call. Per the germline V gene, CDR1 is MDHEN and CDR2 is SYDVKM. Trimming pared 1 base from V and 4 bases from J, leaving 14 bases between. The length of the CDR3 is 16 residues. CDR3 DNA: TGTGCCAGCAGTTTATATGTGCAGGTGACAAATCAGCCCCAGCATTTT. This translates into CASSLYVQVTNQPQHF.

The chain carries TRBV5-1 and TRBJ2-6, with 10 bases fitting TRBD1. V shed 4 bases and J 2 bases; nucleotides not matched to a gene: 9. The CDR3 runs to 18 residues. Germline V gene data show CDR1 as SGHRS and CDR2 as YFSETQ. In DNA, the CDR3 is TGCGCCAGCAGCACAGACAGGGGGCGAGGGACTGGGGCCAACGTCCTGACTTTC. Its translation: CASSTDRGRGTGANVLTF.

V is TRBV30 and J is TRBJ2-7; weak D call: TRBD1 (6 bases). V lost 4 bases and J 7 bases, leaving 23 bases between the germline ends. CDR1 and CDR2 (germline): GTSNPN, SVGIG (reference sequence). The CDR3 extends over 15 amino acids. CDR3 sequence (DNA): TGTGCCTGGACTATAGCCCCAGGACCAGGGGAGGAGCAGTACTTC. Its translation is CAWTIAPGPGEEQYF.